This T cell receptor (beta chain) was sequenced for a study of response to subunit inactivated influenza vaccine. This clonotype was counted between two and nine times. MiXCR was run by TCRdb on the RT-PCR reads, yielding one entry per CDR3 protein. The table records hundreds of thousands of distinct CDR3 sequences, around 16% of them present only once. This CDR3 has 16 amino acids. Germline V gene lookup returns CDR1 MNHEY and CDR2 SMNVEV (reference sequence). The V and J ends lost 5 bases and 10 bases, in that order; junction bases with no gene match: 17. V and J are TRBV27 and TRBJ2-1; 7 positions agree with TRBD2. This clonotype was obtained from a man in his fifties or sixties who received an inactivated influenza vaccine. The specimen comprised PBMCs from blood, sampled approximately 12 days after vaccination. The CDR3 DNA reads as TGTGCCAGCAGTCCCAGAGGGAGGGCCCCGGGGTCCGAGCAGTTCTTC. This translates into CASSPRGRAPGSEQFF.